This TCR beta chain was documented in a study of blood T cells in healthy people across ages. Points from the study as a whole: Diversity of TCR beta per million T cells declined in a roughly linear way with age.

The CDR3 runs to 14 residues. V lost 3 bases and J lost 4, with 12 bases in between. Germline assignment: CDR1 LGHDT and CDR2 YNNKEL (reference sequence). Total RNA extracted from each sample amounted to at least 6 micrograms. Concerning this clonotype itself: Its antigen is unknown.

Alongside a J-beta primer mix, a sample-barcoded 5' primer served in a second PCR lasting 7 to 11 cycles. One entry per CDR3 protein, called by TCRdb with MiXCR from the 5' RACE reads. Seen here are more than 1.4 million distinct CDR3 sequences, 42% observed once, and the top ten hold approximately 7.9%. Sequencing input: blood. This TCR came from a woman aged 18-35 years in good health. The chain couples TRBV3-1 to TRBJ2-5; D is perhaps TRBD1 (7 bases). The CDR3 DNA sequence: TGTGCCAGCAGCCACGGAGGGGGCGCAGAGACCCAGTACTTC. This sequence encodes CASSHGGGAETQYF.